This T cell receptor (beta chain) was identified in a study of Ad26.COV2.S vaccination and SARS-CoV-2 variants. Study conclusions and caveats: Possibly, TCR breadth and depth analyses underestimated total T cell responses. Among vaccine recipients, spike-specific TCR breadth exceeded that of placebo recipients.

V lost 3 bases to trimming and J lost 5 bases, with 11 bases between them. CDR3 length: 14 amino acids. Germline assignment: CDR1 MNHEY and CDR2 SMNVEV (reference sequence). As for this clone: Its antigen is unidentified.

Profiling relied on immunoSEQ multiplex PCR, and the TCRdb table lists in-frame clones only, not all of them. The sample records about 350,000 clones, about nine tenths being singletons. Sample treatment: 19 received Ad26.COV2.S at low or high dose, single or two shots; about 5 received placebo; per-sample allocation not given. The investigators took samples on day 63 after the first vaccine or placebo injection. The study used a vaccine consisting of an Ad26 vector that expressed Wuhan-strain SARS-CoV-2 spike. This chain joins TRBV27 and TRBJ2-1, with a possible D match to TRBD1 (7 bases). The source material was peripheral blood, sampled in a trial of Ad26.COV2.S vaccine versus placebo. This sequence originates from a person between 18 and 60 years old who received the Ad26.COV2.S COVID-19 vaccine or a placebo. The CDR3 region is CASSFAGGNNEQFF. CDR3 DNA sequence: TGTGCCAGCAGTTTCGCAGGGGGGAACAATGAGCAGTTCTTC.